A selection of T cell receptor beta chains follows, all from one sample in a study of T cell changes during pregnancy in multiple sclerosis. The table came from immunoSEQ multiplex PCR; TCRdb's copy has only in-frame clones and leaves some out. Here the sample spans approximately 50,000 clones, 85% to 95% being singletons. The sample in question was CD4+ T cells from peripheral blood mononuclear cells, obtained in the third trimester of pregnancy. These TCRs come from a female donor with multiple sclerosis, enrolled in a pregnancy study. Each CDR3 is given without its conserved first and last residue.

>TRBJ1-1|TRBV6-5
ASSLSDMNTEAF
>TRBJ2-2|TRBV29-1
SGRGPGTGELF
>TRBJ2-2|TRBV29-1
SVEDASGDRGTGELF
>TRBJ2-2|TRBV5-1
ASSVSTANTGELF
>TRBJ1-1|TRBV11-1
ASSLRQGGESNTEAF
>TRBJ2-4|TRBV6-1
ASSARDKDIQY
>TRBJ1-5|TRBV19
ASSPRLTANQPQH
>TRBJ2-1|TRBV5-1
ASSFSGNPYNEQF
>TRBJ1-1|TRBV6-5
VSSYSRNTEAF
>TRBJ2-1|TRBV15
ATSRAGVGNEQF
>TRBJ2-3|TRBV18
ASSPLGGTGTDTQY